This T cell receptor (beta chain) was retrieved from a study of blood T cell repertoires in COVID-19. Study details: Samples taken during acute and convalescent COVID-19 were collected in the United States, Italy and Spain. Sources were T cells, B-cell-depleted T cells, or PBMCs; the material itself was cDNA or gDNA.

Under the authors' procedure: For nucleated cells, counts were estimated from reference gene primer amplification. Only in-frame clones appear in the TCRdb table, and some are missing; sequencing was by immunoSEQ multiplex PCR. V and J calls and clone size follow that table, whereas D and trimming were derived from the DNA. The sample lists some 97,000 clones; 80% were seen once. CDR1 is SGHTA, CDR2 FQGTGA, per germline. The ends were cut back, 5 bases at V and 7 bases at J, with 15 bases in the middle. CDR3 length: 14 amino acids. The rearrangement joins TRBV7-3 to TRBJ2-4; weak D call: TRBD2 (6 bases). This clonotype was obtained from a man aged 65-85 years with active or convalescent COVID-19. Sequences were obtained from peripheral blood. CDR3 sequence (DNA): TGTGCCAGCAGCCTATCAGGAGGGGCGAACATTCAGTACTTC. Protein product: CASSLSGGANIQYF. The full variable domain, its missing parts supplied by reference TRBV7-3 and TRBJ2-4, is GAGVSQTPSNKVTEKGKYVELRCDPISGHTALYWYRQSLGQGPEFLIYFQGTGAADDSGLPNDRFFAVRPEGSVSTLKIQRTERGDSAVYLCASSLSGGANIQYFGAGTRLSVL.